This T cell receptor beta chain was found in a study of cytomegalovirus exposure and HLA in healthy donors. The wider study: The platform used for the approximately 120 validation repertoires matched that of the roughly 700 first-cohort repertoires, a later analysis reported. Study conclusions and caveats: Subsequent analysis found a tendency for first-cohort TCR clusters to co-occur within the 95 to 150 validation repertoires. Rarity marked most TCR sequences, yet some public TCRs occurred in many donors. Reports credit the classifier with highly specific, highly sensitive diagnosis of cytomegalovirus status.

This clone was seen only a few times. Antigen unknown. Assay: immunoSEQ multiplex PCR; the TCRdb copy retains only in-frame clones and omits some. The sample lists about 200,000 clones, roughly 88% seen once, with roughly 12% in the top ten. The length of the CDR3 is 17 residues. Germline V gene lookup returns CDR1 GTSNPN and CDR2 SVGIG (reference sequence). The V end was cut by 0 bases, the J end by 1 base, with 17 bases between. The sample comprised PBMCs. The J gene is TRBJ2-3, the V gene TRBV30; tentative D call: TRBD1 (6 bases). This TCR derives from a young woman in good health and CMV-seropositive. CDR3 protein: CAWSVLRGSWGTDTQYF. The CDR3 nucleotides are TGTGCCTGGAGTGTACTCAGGGGTTCCTGGGGCACAGATACGCAGTATTTT.